This T cell receptor beta chain is drawn from a study of OX40 agonist ivuxolimab in advanced cancers. Across the whole study: Ivuxolimab, which patients received intravenously every 2 weeks, was dosed at 0.01 to 10 mg/kg.

Profiled with immunoSEQ multiplex PCR; TCRdb holds only in-frame clones, not every one. The table records 70,000 to 95,000 clones, around 86% of them present only once. V lost 3 bases and J 9 bases, leaving 12 bases between the germline ends. The CDR3 contains 13 residues. Germline CDR1 and CDR2: LNHDA and SQIVND (reference sequence). The sample consisted of CD4+ or CD8+ T cells sorted from blood, taken in a trial of the OX40 agonist ivuxolimab. This chain joins TRBV19 and TRBJ2-4, with D unclear. The receptor was isolated from an adult with an advanced solid tumor such as melanoma, head and neck, liver or kidney cancer. In DNA, the CDR3 is TGTGCCAGTAGTATCCCCCCATGGGGCATTCAGTACTTC. This gives the protein CASSIPPWGIQYF.